This TCR beta chain is from a study of tumour-infiltrating T cells in Burkitt lymphoma. Overall study context: Overall and progression-free survival were predicted by productive clonality. The study's findings and limits: Several public clonotypes were shared across many Burkitt lymphoma patients.

The CDR3 has 16 amino acids. The ends were cut back, 2 bases at V and 2 bases at J, with 13 bases in the middle. Germline V gene lookup returns CDR1 SGHRS and CDR2 YFSETQ. The protocol was immunoSEQ multiplex PCR, while the TCRdb copy is restricted to in-frame clones and leaves out a portion. In the table there are about 46,000 clones, approximately 31% of which are singletons. On this clone itself: Its antigen remains unidentified.

Sequences were obtained from tumor tissue. The TCR comes from a human donor with Burkitt lymphoma. V and J are TRBV5-1 and TRBJ2-2; TRBD1 might be the D (6 bases). The CDR3 loop reads CASSLDRSLNTGELFF. In nucleotides, the CDR3 is TGCGCCAGCAGCTTAGACAGGTCACTCAACACCGGGGAGCTGTTTTTT.